This T cell receptor (beta chain) was retrieved from a study of cytomegalovirus exposure and HLA in healthy donors. The PCR used 60 Vbeta and 13 Jbeta primers. Using immunoSEQ multiplex PCR, the repertoire was profiled, and TCRdb retains in-frame clones only, with some absent. The profile shows under 150,000 clones, 70% to 85% of them singletons. V was cut by 5 bases and J by 5 bases, with 20 bases left in between. Looked up from germline, CDR1 is LNHNV and CDR2 is YYDKDF (reference sequence). This CDR3 comprises 16 residues. The sequencing sample was made of PBMCs. The chain recombines TRBV15 with TRBJ2-3, with a weak D call TRBD2 (7 bases). The TCR comes from a male donor in good health and CMV-seronegative. CDR3 protein: CATSEPLGGAKDTQYF. For the CDR3, the DNA is TGTGCCACCAGCGAGCCTCTTGGGGGGGCTAAAGATACGCAGTATTTT. Full variable domain (rest looked up from reference TRBV15 and TRBJ2-3): DAMVIQNPRYQVTQFGKPVTLSCSQTLNHNVMYWYQQKSSQAPKLLFHYYDKDFNNEADTPDNFQSRRPNTSFCFLDIRSPGLGDTAMYLCATSEPLGGAKDTQYFGPGTRLTVL.